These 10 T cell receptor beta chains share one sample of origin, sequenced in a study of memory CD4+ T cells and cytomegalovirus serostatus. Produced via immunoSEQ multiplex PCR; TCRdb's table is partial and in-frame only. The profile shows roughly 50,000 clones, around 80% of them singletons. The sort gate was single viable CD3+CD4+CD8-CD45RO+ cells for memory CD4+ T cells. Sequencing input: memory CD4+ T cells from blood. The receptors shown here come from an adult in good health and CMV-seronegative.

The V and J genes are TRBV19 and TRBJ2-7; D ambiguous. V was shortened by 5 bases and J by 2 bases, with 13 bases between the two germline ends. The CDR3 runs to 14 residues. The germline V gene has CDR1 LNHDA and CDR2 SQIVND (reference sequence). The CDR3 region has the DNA TGTGCCAGTAGTCTTAAACACCGTCCCTACGAGCAGTACTTC. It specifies CASSLKHRPYEQYF.

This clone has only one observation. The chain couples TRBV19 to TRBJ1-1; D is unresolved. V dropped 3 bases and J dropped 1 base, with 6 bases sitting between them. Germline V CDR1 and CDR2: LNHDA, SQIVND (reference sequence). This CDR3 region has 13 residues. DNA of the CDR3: TGTGCCAGTAGTATGAGGGAGAACACTGAAGCTTTCTTT. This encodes CASSMRENTEAFF.

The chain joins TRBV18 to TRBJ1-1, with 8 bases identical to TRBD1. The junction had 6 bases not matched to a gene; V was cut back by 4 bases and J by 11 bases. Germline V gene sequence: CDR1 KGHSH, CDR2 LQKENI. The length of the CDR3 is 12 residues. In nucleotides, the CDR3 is TGTGCCAGCTCACTGCAGGGGGCTTGGGCTTTCTTT. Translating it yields CASSLQGAWAFF.

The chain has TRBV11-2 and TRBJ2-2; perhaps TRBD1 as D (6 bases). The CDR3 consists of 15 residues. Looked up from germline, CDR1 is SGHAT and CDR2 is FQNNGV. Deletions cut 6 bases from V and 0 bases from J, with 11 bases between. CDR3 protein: CASSPGHSNTGELFF. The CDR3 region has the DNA TGTGCCAGCAGTCCGGGACACTCGAACACCGGGGAGCTGTTTTTT.

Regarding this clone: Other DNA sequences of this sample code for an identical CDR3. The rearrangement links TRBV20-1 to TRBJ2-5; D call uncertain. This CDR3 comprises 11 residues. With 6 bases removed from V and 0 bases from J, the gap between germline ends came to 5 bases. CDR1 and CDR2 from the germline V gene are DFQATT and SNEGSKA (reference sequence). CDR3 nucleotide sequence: TGCAGTGCAGAAGACCAAGAGACCCAGTACTTC. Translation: CSAEDQETQYF.

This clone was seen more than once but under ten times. The CDR3 DNA follows: TGTGCCAGCAGCTCTCTTGACAGGGCGGACATTCAGTACTTC. Amino acid sequence: CASSSLDRADIQYF. V and J are TRBV11-2 and TRBJ2-4; 7 positions match TRBD1. CDR1 and CDR2 (germline): SGHAT, FQNNGV. The CDR3 covers 14 residues. J was trimmed by 8 bases and V by 4 bases; bases with no gene match: 8. Based on the CDR3 plus reference TRBV11-2 and TRBJ2-4, the full variable domain is EAGVAQSPRYKIIEKRQSVAFWCNPISGHATLYWYQQILGQGPKLLIQFQNNGVVDDSQLPKDRFSAERLKGVDSTLKIQPAKLEDSAVYLCASSSLDRADIQYFGAGTRLSVL.

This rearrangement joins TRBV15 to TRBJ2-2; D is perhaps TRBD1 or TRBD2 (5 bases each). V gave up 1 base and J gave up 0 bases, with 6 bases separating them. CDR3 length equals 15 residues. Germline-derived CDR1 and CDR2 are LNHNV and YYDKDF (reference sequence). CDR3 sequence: CATSRGGSNTGELFF. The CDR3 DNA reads TGTGCCACCAGCAGAGGGGGGTCGAACACCGGGGAGCTGTTTTTT.

This CDR3 reads CASSLDHSNQPQHF. For the CDR3, the DNA is TGTGCCAGCAGCTTGGATCATAGCAATCAGCCCCAGCATTTT. This chain joins TRBV5-5 and TRBJ1-5; D ambiguous. The ends were cut back, 0 bases at V and 0 bases at J, with 4 bases in the middle. The CDR3 totals 14 residues. The germline gives CDR1 SGHKS, CDR2 YYEKEE (reference sequence).

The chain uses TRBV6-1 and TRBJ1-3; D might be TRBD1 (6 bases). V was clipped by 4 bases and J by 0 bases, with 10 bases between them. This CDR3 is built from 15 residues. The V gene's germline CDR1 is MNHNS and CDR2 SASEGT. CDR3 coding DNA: TGTGCCAGCAGTGTACTGGACAGCTCTGGAAACACCATATATTTT. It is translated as CASSVLDSSGNTIYF.

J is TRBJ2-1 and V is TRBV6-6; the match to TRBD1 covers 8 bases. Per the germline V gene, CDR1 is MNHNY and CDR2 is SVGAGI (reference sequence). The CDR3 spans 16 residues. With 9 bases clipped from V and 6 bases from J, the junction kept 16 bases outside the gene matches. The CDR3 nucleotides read TGTGCCAGTGGACCCGGATTGGGACAGGTTATCAATGAGCAGTTCTTC. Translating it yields CASGPGLGQVINEQFF.